Shown below are 17 T cell receptor beta chains from a single sample sequenced in a study of blood T cell repertoires in COVID-19. Here immunoSEQ multiplex PCR was the method, and the copy in TCRdb shows in-frame clones only, minus some. The sample consists of some 65,000 clones, roughly 85% of them appearing once. The sample comprised peripheral blood. These receptors all come from a man aged 80 or over with acute or convalescent COVID-19.

The V call is TRBV27, the J call TRBJ2-7, with 9 positions matching TRBD2. CDR3 size: 15 residues. The V and J ends lost 3 bases and 4 bases, in that order; junction bases with no gene match: 7. Germline V gene lookup returns CDR1 MNHEY and CDR2 SMNVEV (reference sequence). CDR3 coding DNA: TGTGCCAGCAGTTTTAAAGCGGGAGGAACGTACGAGCAGTACTTC. Translating it yields CASSFKAGGTYEQYF.

The V and J genes are TRBV10-3 and TRBJ1-4, with D possibly being TRBD1 (6 bases). The CDR3 consists of 12 residues. Per the germline V gene, CDR1 is ENHRY and CDR2 is SYGVKD. V lost 11 bases, J lost 8 bases, and 15 bases lay in between. CDR3 in DNA: TGTGCCTCTACAGCGGGGGGCGAAAAACTGTTTTTT. It codes for CASTAGGEKLFF.

The chain links TRBV10-1 to TRBJ2-1; the match to TRBD2 covers 9 bases. V dropped 3 bases and J dropped 4; count of bases not matched to a gene: 7. The length of the CDR3 is 16 residues. The germline V gene has CDR1 WNHNN and CDR2 SYGVQD (reference sequence). This CDR3 is CASSETAGGPYNEQFF. CDR3 sequence (DNA): TGCGCCAGCAGTGAAACCGCGGGAGGGCCGTACAATGAGCAGTTCTTC.

As DNA, the CDR3 is TGTGCCAGCAGCTTAGCCGGGACAGGGATAGAGACCCAGTACTTC. Translating gives CASSLAGTGIETQYF. This chain joins TRBV7-9 and TRBJ2-5; TRBD1 matches at 9 bases. The CDR3 length is 15 residues. Germline V gene sequence: CDR1 SEHNR, CDR2 FQNEAQ (reference sequence). J gave up 4 bases and V 0 bases, and 3 bases lay outside the gene matches.

The chain couples TRBV6-5 to TRBJ2-3, with 7 bases lining up with TRBD2. The CDR3 runs to 12 residues. Germline V gives CDR1 MNHEY, CDR2 SVGAGI. Trimming at V came to 9 bases and at J to 5 bases, leaving 5 bases not matched to a gene. CDR3 DNA: TGTGCCAGTACGGGAGGTGGAGATACGCAGTATTTT. This codes for CASTGGGDTQYF.

V and J are TRBV18 and TRBJ2-3; the D is unclear. V lost 5 bases and J 1 base, leaving 13 bases between the germline ends. Per germline, CDR1 KGHSH and CDR2 LQKENI. CDR3 size: 15 residues. The CDR3 nucleotides are TGTGCCAGCTCAGCTACCTTAAGTGGCACAGATACGCAGTATTTT. It translates to CASSATLSGTDTQYF.

This clone showed up just once. The genes are TRBV6-4 and TRBJ1-1; no reliable D call. Germline CDR1 and CDR2: MRHNA and SNTAGT. With 4 bases removed from V and 1 base from J, the gap between germline ends came to 10 bases. This CDR3 spans 14 amino acids. The CDR3 sequence: CASSGSPGNTEAFF. In DNA, the CDR3 is TGTGCCAGCAGTGGGTCCCCAGGGAACACTGAAGCTTTCTTT.

V is TRBV7-6 and J is TRBJ1-2; D call uncertain. Germline lookup yields CDR1 SGHVS and CDR2 FNYEAQ. Trimming left V 5 bases short and J 0 bases short, with 13 bases between. This CDR3 spans 15 amino acids. CDR3 bases: TGTGCCAGCAGCCTGCTATCGGTCCCTAACTATGGCTACACCTTC. It yields the protein CASSLLSVPNYGYTF.

As to this clone: With a much larger clone just one base away, this may be a read error. Within the sample, other DNA sequences also encode this same CDR3. DNA for the CDR3: TGTGCCAGCAGCGTAGGGACAGGGGGCAACACTGAAGCTTTCTTT. Amino acid sequence: CASSVGTGGNTEAFF. The rearrangement uses TRBV9 and TRBJ1-1, with 11 bases aligning to TRBD1. The CDR3 loop spans 15 amino acids. V shed 0 bases, J shed 2 bases, and the junction held 0 bases outside the gene matches. CDR1 and CDR2 from the germline V gene are SGDLS and YYNGEE.

This chain connects TRBV7-2 to TRBJ2-7; possibly TRBD1 for D (5 bases). The germline gives CDR1 SGHTA, CDR2 FQGNSA. Trimming pared 5 bases from V and 2 bases from J, leaving 13 bases between. This CDR3 spans 14 amino acids. CDR3 sequence (DNA): TGTGCCAGCAGCCTCACTCAGGGTCCCTACGAGCAGTACTTC. As protein: CASSLTQGPYEQYF.

The chain is built from TRBV12-3 or TRBV12-4 and TRBJ2-1; D gene ambiguous. There are 13 residues in the CDR3. V lost 4 bases and J lost 5, with 9 bases in between. CDR3 in DNA: TGTGCCAGCAGTTGGATAGCTAACAATGAGCAGTTCTTC. Residues: CASSWIANNEQFF.

The chain recombines TRBV11-3 with TRBJ2-1; D not certain. In germline, CDR1 is SGHNT, CDR2 YENEEA. CDR3 length equals 13 residues. With 3 bases removed from V and 8 bases from J, the gap between germline ends came to 11 bases. CDR3 DNA: TGTGCCAGCAGCTTCCCCGGTCGGGATGAGCAGTTCTTC. Encoded protein: CASSFPGRDEQFF.

The rearrangement joins TRBV18 to TRBJ1-4; D gene unclear. CDR1 and CDR2 from the germline V gene are KGHSH and LQKENI. The CDR3 is made up of 13 amino acids. Trimming shortened V by 0 bases and J by 8 bases, and 7 bases separated the two germline ends. The CDR3 bases are TGTGCCAGCTCACCACCGGGCCAGGAAAAACTGTTTTTT. Its translation is CASSPPGQEKLFF. Drawing the rest from reference TRBV18 and TRBJ1-4, the complete variable domain is NAGVMQNPRHLVRRRGQEARLRCSPMKGHSHVYWYRQLPEEGLKFMVYLQKENIIDESGMPKERFSAEFPKEGPSILRIQQVVRGDSAAYFCASSPPGQEKLFFGSGTQLSVL.

The rearrangement links TRBV19 to TRBJ2-1; 13 positions agree with TRBD2. The V gene's germline CDR1 is LNHDA and CDR2 SQIVND (reference sequence). The CDR3 has 16 amino acids. V was clipped by 4 bases and J by 8 bases; unmatched bases: 8. In DNA, the CDR3 is TGTGCCAGTAGTACAGGACTAGCGGGAGATTCCCATGAGCAGTTCTTC. Encoded protein: CASSTGLAGDSHEQFF.

This chain links TRBV4-1 with TRBJ1-2; no reliable D call. V lost 0 bases, J lost 8 bases, and 10 bases lay in between. The CDR3 loop spans 13 amino acids. Germline-derived CDR1 and CDR2 are MGHRA and YSYEKL. The CDR3 here is CASSQDRFGGYTF. CDR3 coding DNA: TGCGCCAGCAGCCAAGACAGGTTTGGGGGCTACACCTTC.

The rearrangement joins TRBV19 to TRBJ2-3; 7 bases line up with TRBD2. Trimming took 4 bases from V and 1 from J; bases not matched to a gene: 2. Germline CDR1 and CDR2: LNHDA and SQIVND (reference sequence). The CDR3 spans 14 residues. The CDR3 DNA sequence: TGTGCCAGTAGTAGGGGAGGGGGCACAGATACGCAGTATTTT. This sequence encodes CASSRGGGTDTQYF.

V is TRBV3-1 (or the pseudogene TRBV3-2) and J is TRBJ2-2; 12 nucleotides match TRBD2. Germline CDR1 reads LGHDT; CDR2 reads YNNKEL (reference sequence). Losses at the gene ends were 1 base for V and 0 bases for J; bases not matched to a gene: 0. CDR3 length: 17 amino acids. CDR3 DNA sequence: TGTGCCAGCAGCCAAGGACTAGCGGGGGCGAACACCGGGGAGCTGTTTTTT. It is translated as CASSQGLAGANTGELFF.